Described below is a single T cell receptor (beta chain) sequence and its context. This record comes from a study of shared clonotypes between healthy human individuals. Germline CDR1 is SGHAT and CDR2 is FQNNGV. The CDR3 sequence is 15 residues long. Trimming took 10 bases from V and 1 from J; bases not matched to a gene: 5. The protocol was immunoSEQ multiplex PCR, while the TCRdb copy is restricted to in-frame clones and leaves out a portion. Among approximately 1,000,000 clones listed, about 80% were seen once. The chain links TRBV11-2 to TRBJ2-1, with 12 positions matching TRBD2. The sequencing input was memory CD4+ T cells from PBMCs. Subset reported: CD45RA-negative fraction. This receptor was taken from a man between 18 and 35 years old in good health. Some clones in this sample may be carry-over from other donors' samples. CDR3 residues: CATKLAGGSYNEQFF. The CDR3 DNA follows: TGTGCCACAAAACTAGCGGGAGGTTCCTACAATGAGCAGTTCTTC.